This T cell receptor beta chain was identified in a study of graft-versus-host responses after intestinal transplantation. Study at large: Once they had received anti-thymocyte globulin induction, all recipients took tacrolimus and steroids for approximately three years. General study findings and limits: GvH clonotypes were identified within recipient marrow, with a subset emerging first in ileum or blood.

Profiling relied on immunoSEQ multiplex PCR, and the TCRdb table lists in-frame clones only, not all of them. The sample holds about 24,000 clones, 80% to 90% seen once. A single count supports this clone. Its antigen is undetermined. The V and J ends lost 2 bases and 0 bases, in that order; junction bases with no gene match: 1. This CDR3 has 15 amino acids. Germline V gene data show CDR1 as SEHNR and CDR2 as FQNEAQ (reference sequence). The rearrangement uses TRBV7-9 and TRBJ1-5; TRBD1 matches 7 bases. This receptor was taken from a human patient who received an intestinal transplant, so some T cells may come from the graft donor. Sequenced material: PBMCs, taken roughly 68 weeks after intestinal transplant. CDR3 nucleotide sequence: TGTGCCAGCAGCTTACAGGGGGGTAGCAATCAGCCCCAGCATTTT. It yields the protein CASSLQGGSNQPQHF.